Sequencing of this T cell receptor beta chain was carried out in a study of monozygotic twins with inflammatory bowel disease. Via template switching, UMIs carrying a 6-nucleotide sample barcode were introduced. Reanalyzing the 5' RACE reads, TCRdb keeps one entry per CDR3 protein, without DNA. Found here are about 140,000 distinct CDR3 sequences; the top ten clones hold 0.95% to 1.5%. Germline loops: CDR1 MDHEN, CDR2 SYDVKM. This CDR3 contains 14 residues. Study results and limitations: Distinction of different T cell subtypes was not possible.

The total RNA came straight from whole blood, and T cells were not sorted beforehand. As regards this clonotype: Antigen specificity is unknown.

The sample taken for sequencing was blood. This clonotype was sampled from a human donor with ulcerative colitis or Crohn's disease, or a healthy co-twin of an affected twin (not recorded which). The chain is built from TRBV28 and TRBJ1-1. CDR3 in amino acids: CASSLIVSRTEAFF.